This T cell receptor beta chain is drawn from a study of cytomegalovirus exposure and HLA in healthy donors (TCRdb year 2017). Describing the broader study: An earlier analysis of roughly 630 of the donors reported approximately 270 Gb of sequence data and about 100 million unique TCR beta sequences from about 200 million T cells. Approximately 310 gigabases of sequencing data and roughly 90 million unique TCR sequences were included in an early release covering around 600 HLA-typed donors. Of the roughly 400 genotyped donors, approximately 83% fell in the genetic ancestry cluster associated with self-reported Caucasian donors. The study aimed to test whether cataloging public T cell receptors could reveal signatures of past pathogen exposure. The study profiled the T cell repertoires of hundreds of subjects by immunosequencing and related them to cytomegalovirus serostatus. Along with the roughly 700-subject first cohort, a separate validation cohort of over a hundred different subjects was used. The study combined high-throughput TCR immunosequencing, statistical association of individual TCRs with disease status, and machine learning to predict cytomegalovirus infection status. A later analysis re-analyzed previously published TCR beta repertoires from roughly 600 donors and added high-resolution HLA genotyping to study TCR occurrence patterns. Rather than using new phenotypic data, the later analysis identified candidate immune exposures from TCR beta sequences and from how often those sequences occurred across donors. An earlier analysis of approximately 630 of the donors applied high-throughput TCR beta sequencing to assess whether each TCR beta V gene segment acted as functional or pseudogenic. Alongside the repertoire data, information on donor age, sex, ethnicity and CMV serostatus was compiled. Genome-wide SNP genotypes for about 55% of the roughly 670 donors were used in a later genetic analysis, which treated that subset as a discovery cohort. Every repertoire in the discovery cohort had been generated on one and the same sequencing platform. Both class I and class II loci were covered by HLA typing, at four-digit resolution. The number of typed donors differed by locus: roughly 620-630 for A, B, C, DRB1 and DQB1; 500 to 550 for DQA1; over 600 for DPA1; and roughly 490 for DPB1. About five DR-DQ haplotypes were treated as single units for association and clustering because of strong linkage in the cohort. Among 350 to 400 genotyped donors of the cohort, an average of about 240,000 unique TCR beta nucleotide sequences were sequenced per donor, around 18% of them non-productive.

What the authors observed across the whole study: In a later analysis, HLA-associated TCR beta chains showed more clonal expansion and lower generation probabilities than non-associated chains that were equally common. The study listed 164 TCR beta chains as associated with cytomegalovirus. According to a later analysis, parvovirus B19, influenza, CMV and Epstein-Barr virus appeared linked to several top co-occurrence clusters. The authors suggested that the approach could potentially be extended to other disease states and immunological phenotypes. V-gene and J-gene trimming of TCR beta chains was associated with a missense DCLRE1C variant in a later genetic analysis, and the association was replicated in an independent cohort. In vitro tests confirmed that a few of the cytomegalovirus-associated TCR beta chains recognize cytomegalovirus antigens. Because counts were too low, roughly 17 rarely observed V segments, including chromosome 9 orphons, were left out of the earlier analysis of some 640 of the donors. According to a later analysis, TCR association rates differed among HLA loci, with DRB1 alleles showing the most associated TCRs and HLA-C alleles showing the fewest. Because some donors lacked HLA typing at each locus, the association tests relied only on the typed subset. Across donors, most TCR sequences were observed very rarely, whereas some public TCRs were present in many individuals. When HLA alleles, especially DR and DQ, strongly co-occurred, TCR associations were difficult to assign to individual alleles. Presence/absence analyses assumed roughly uniform sequencing depth across donors, an assumption that may not hold. Immune exposure information for the cohort was limited to CMV serostatus. In a later analysis, over 15,000 TCR beta sequences were associated with specific HLA alleles at a false discovery rate of 0.05. Correlated functional status among segregating V segments might be attributable to linkage disequilibrium, but an unknown experimental factor could not be ruled out. A further reported finding was that TCR beta sequences accurately predicted the HLA-A and HLA-B alleles for most subjects in the first cohort. In an earlier analysis of fewer than 750 of the donors, most TCR beta V segments were observed in productive rearrangements about 87% or about 30% of the time, broadly matching IMGT annotations. The 87-base-pair reads could not distinguish some IMGT-functional V segments, including TRBV6-2 and TRBV6-3, so those segments were excluded. Compared with the approximately 700-donor mean, donors in an Asian-associated ancestry cluster had fewer N-insertions in productive TCRs, according to a later genetic analysis. According to a later analysis, most CMV-associated TCR beta chains appeared to be HLA-restricted, and the HLA associations seemed to be driven largely by CMV exposure. A cluster of highly shared sequence variants was judged likely to be a technical artifact of the sequencing pipeline. The cohort was sequenced for TCR beta chains only, and without alpha or paired-chain data the features that could be detected were limited. Cytomegalovirus status was reported to be diagnosed by the classifier with high specificity and sensitivity in both the original and validation cohorts.

Receptors were amplified or captured by the immunoSEQ multiplex PCR assay. A mixture of 60 forward primers for TCR Vbeta segments and 13 reverse primers for TCR Jbeta segments was used in the multiplex PCR. The CDR3 region of rearranged TCR beta genes was amplified from genomic DNA with a multiplex PCR assay. The amplified TCR beta libraries were sequenced on the Illumina HiSeq System as 87-base-pair reads. The source study handled its data this way. A later analysis tallied tens of millions of unique TCR beta chains across the 700 or so repertoires, and roughly 11 million of those chains were shared by two or more donors. Raw reads were error-corrected and collapsed into unique sequences by a nearest-neighbor algorithm in which closely related sequences were merged to remove PCR and sequencing errors. Alignment of CDR3 sequences to IMGT reference sequences was used to assign V, D and J gene segments. Each retained sequence needed at least a six-nucleotide match to both a V gene segment and a J gene segment. A rearrangement was called productive if the CDR3 had no stop codons and remained in frame with V and J, and every other rearrangement was called non-productive. CDR3 was defined according to IMGT convention as the region running from the second conserved V-encoded cysteine to the conserved J-encoded phenylalanine. The earlier analysis of about 620 of the donors excluded sequences that lacked an unambiguous match to a single V gene segment. An earlier analysis of approximately 590 of the donors classified V segments as functional when productive rearrangements were above 56.7% and as segregating when the standard deviation between donors was above 5%. A statistical classification framework was built for diagnosing cytomegalovirus status from the catalog of TCR beta chain sequences. In a later analysis, V and J genes were assigned by comparing TCR nucleotide sequences against IMGT/GENE-DB human TR gene sequences. Using the TCRdist pipeline, a later analysis assigned CDR3 sequences along with most-parsimonious VDJ recombination scenarios. A later analysis defined each TCR beta chain by its CDR3 amino acid sequence plus V-gene family, and excluded reads lacking a unique V-gene family. To address suspected cross-contamination and a sequencing artifact, a later analysis removed several hundred highly shared, low-generation-probability nucleotide sequences. A later analysis calculated a clonal expansion index for each public chain from normalized within-repertoire ranks of inferred template counts. A later analysis computed generation probabilities with a VDJ recombination model fitted to out-of-frame rearrangements, and checked the results against IGoR. In a later analysis, TCR-TCR, TCR-HLA and TCR-CMV co-occurrence was scored with hypergeometric tests, and a repertoire-size bias correction was applied to TCR pairs. To estimate false discovery rates, a later analysis permuted the HLA or CMV assignments 20 times. A later analysis grouped co-occurring TCRs with DBSCAN, adding TCRdist sequence similarity when clustering within HLA-allele-positive subsets. Repertoires with fewer than 30,000 or more than 120,000 public chains were left out of co-occurrence clustering, as were a few repertoires with anomalous nucleotide sharing. TCRdb stores this immuneACCESS table with in-frame sequences only. Part of the clones is absent; in the studies checked, under half of the shortfall reflects unresolved V genes, and no reason is known for the rest. Clonal size and the V and J genes are those of that table, whereas D and trimming came from the DNA. The sample has around 120,000 clones on record, almost 85% of them singletons. Jointly, the top ten make up 2.5% to 3% of the sample.

The cohort comprised 670 or so healthy bone marrow donors. At the time of sampling, every cohort member was nominally healthy, though immune exposures that went unrecorded were likely present. The donor was CMV seronegative and belonged to the group of 352 seronegative cohort members. Every donor gave a peripheral blood sample, and the peripheral blood mononuclear cells from that sample were used for TCR beta sequencing. Genomic DNA was extracted from the blood cell samples with the Qiagen DNeasy Blood Extraction Kit. Unmatched junction bases come to 4, with V trimmed by 3 bases and J by 1 base. The CDR3, cysteine through phenylalanine, is 17 amino acids long. The only DNA kept is the CDR3, 51 bases in frame from the first base. CDR1 and CDR2 are drawn from the germline V gene (reference sequence): SEHNR, FQNEAQ. This clone was detected once. No cognate antigen has been identified for it. It has no much larger one-base neighbor in the sample; base qualities were not kept.

The V gene is TRBV7-9 and the J gene is TRBJ2-1, and TRBD1 aligns with 12 junction nucleotides. Sequencing used PBMCs. The TCR sequence derives from a boy aged 2 to 9 in good health and CMV-seronegative. The CDR3 reads CASSLGQGASSYNEQFF. The nucleotides read TGTGCCAGCAGCTTGGGACAGGGGGCCTCTTCCTACAATGAGCAGTTCTTC. Where the CDR3 stops, the reference TRBV7-9 and TRBJ2-1 genes take over; the full variable domain is DTGVSQNPRHKITKRGQNVTFRCDPISEHNRLYWYRQTLGQGPEFLTYFQNEAQLEKSRLLSDRFSAERPKGSFSTLEIQRTEQGDSAMYLCASSLGQGASSYNEQFFGPGTRLTVL.